Listed below are T cell receptor beta chains from one sample, sequenced in a study of cytomegalovirus exposure and HLA in healthy donors. Profiled with immunoSEQ multiplex PCR; TCRdb holds only in-frame clones, not every one. The table records around 140,000 clones, around four fifths of them present only once. The sample was PBMCs. The receptors were sampled from a man aged 35 to 55 in good health and CMV-seronegative. Both conserved end residues are part of each CDR3. The order of the fields is J gene, V gene, CDR3 protein.

TRBJ2-1,TRBV27,CASSLTSGGAYNEQFF
TRBJ2-7,TRBV27,CASSLSFQGPSDEQYF
TRBJ1-1,TRBV11-1,CASSQRWAVAFF
TRBJ2-7,TRBV7-9,CASSSTGYEQYF
TRBJ2-7,TRBV7-6,CASSQGRTPSYEQYF
TRBJ2-7,TRBV7-8,CASSPRVQDGQYF
TRBJ2-6,TRBV4-3,CASSQDGEGSGANVLTF
TRBJ2-1,TRBV19,CATDRGNEQFF
TRBJ2-3,TRBV7-2,CASSSGTYTDTQYF
TRBJ2-5,TRBV5-1,CASSFQASGREETQYF
TRBJ1-1,TRBV9,CASRGTGNTEAFF
TRBJ1-4,TRBV5-1,CASSNRVEEKLFF
TRBJ2-7,TRBV6-4,CATGPRVGAHFEQYF
TRBJ2-7,TRBV5-1,CASRQQGDEQYF
TRBJ1-1,TRBV13,CASSRRTGGTEAFF
TRBJ2-3,TRBV2,CASSDASGSTDTQYF
TRBJ2-7,TRBV27,CASSLYPGDSYEQYF
TRBJ2-7,TRBV29-1,CSVLVGLADEQYF
TRBJ2-1,TRBV5-4,CASSLVSSGEQFF
TRBJ2-5,TRBV15,CATSRGDYQETQYF
TRBJ2-3,TRBV6-4,CASSDGRGEADTQYF
TRBJ1-1,TRBV20-1,CSARELGAFF
TRBJ1-4,TRBV5-1,CASSLEQGGGEKLFF
TRBJ2-3,TRBV6-1,CASSVERGLGTDTQYF
TRBJ1-3,TRBV30,CAWSQDRGTNTIYF
TRBJ1-2,TRBV5-1,CASSWTGGGYTF
TRBJ2-3,TRBV7-6,CASSQGQSTDTQYF
TRBJ1-5,TRBV27,CASSRGQGTGQPQHF
TRBJ1-1,TRBV19,CASSMSLGATNTEAFF
TRBJ2-2,TRBV11-1,CASSLTGRYTGELFF
TRBJ1-6,TRBV2,CASIGERDSPLHF
TRBJ2-7,TRBV2,CASSDFSGGPEQYF
TRBJ2-7,TRBV7-9,CASSSRDTSYEQYF
TRBJ2-3,TRBV9,CASSVDRGRGTDTQYF
TRBJ2-1,TRBV10-3,CAISEGGFSYNEQFF
TRBJ1-2,TRBV7-9,CASSPGTGINYGYTF
TRBJ2-3,TRBV5-4,CASSPEPTDTQYF
TRBJ1-6,TRBV28,CASSLVSVSGNSPLHF
TRBJ1-3,TRBV27,CASSFRGYAGNTIYF
TRBJ2-1,TRBV23-1,CAQHPSGGQGAIF
TRBJ1-1,TRBV6-5,CASSLRVRNTEAFF
TRBJ2-1,TRBV7-2,CASSLRDRGYEQFF
TRBJ2-3,TRBV15,CATSRRTSGTDTQYF
TRBJ2-3,TRBV30,CAWSGLRDTQYF
TRBJ1-5,TRBV6-6,CASGLGQGNQPQHF
TRBJ1-6,TRBV6-5,CASSYSRQGNSPPHF
TRBJ2-3,TRBV7-3,CASSLTWGLGDTQYF
TRBJ1-1,TRBV6-4,CASSSTMNTEAFF
TRBJ1-5,TRBV10-3,CAIITGNQPQHF
TRBJ1-1,TRBV7-9,CASRRVQDTEAFF
TRBJ2-1,TRBV19,CASRELAGVGMEQFF